This paragraph covers one T cell receptor (beta chain) sequence. This receptor's antigen is unknown. Base qualities are not recorded, but no much larger clone differs from it by a single base. The donors were roughly 40 Caucasian individuals from Russia, aged roughly 6 to 100 years, who were systemically healthy. Around 9.9 milliliters of peripheral blood were collected from each donor into EDTA-treated Vacutainer tubes. PBMCs were isolated by Ficoll-Paque density-gradient centrifugation, with at least 7 million obtained per sample. Total RNA, at least 6 micrograms per sample, was extracted from PBMCs with Trizol reagent. For every donor, an aliquot of PBMCs went through flow cytometry to measure the percentages of naive CD45RAhigh/CD27high T cells. Library preparation employed 5' RACE. A second roughly 6 to 12 cycle PCR used a sample-barcoded 5' primer and a J-beta primer mix. A unique molecular identifier was introduced onto each TCR beta cDNA molecule by a template-switch 5' adaptor carrying 12 random nucleotides. Each sample yielded at least 2.5 million CDR3-containing paired-end reads. All of the RNA was converted into first-strand cDNA using the Mint cDNA synthesis kit, with a TRBC-specific oligonucleotide serving as the primer. Following uracil-DNA glycosylase treatment, all cDNA underwent a first 18-cycle PCR with the universal primers M1SS and BC2_uni_R. On the authors' methods: For normalization, 1 million high-quality reads, each with a distinct molecular identifier, were randomly selected from each sample. Reads sharing molecular identifiers were discarded rather than binned into consensus sequences. MiTCR, with a Q25 quality threshold and the strictest error-elimination algorithm, was used for CDR3 identification, clonotype clustering and error correction. A nonparametric unseen species model using Euler transformation provided a lower-bound estimate of total TCR beta diversity. Starting from the raw public reads, TCRdb applied fastp trimming at Q25, assembled clones with MiXCR and retained in-frame beta chains. Identical CDR3 protein sequences are pooled into one entry, listed with their most common genes and DNA. TCRdb assigned the V and J calls; the authors' analysis was not used. For this sample there are around 1,800,000 distinct CDR3 sequences; more than 35% appear just once. The ten largest clones capture 23% of the sample.

This entry comes from a study of blood T cells in healthy people across ages (dated by TCRdb to 2014 to 2015). In the study overall: In model experiments, roughly one uniquely barcoded TCR beta cDNA molecule per two T cells was captured by template switching. Two additional independent replicas of 1 million unique cDNA reads from the same blood draw were analyzed for two donors (one aged 18 to 30 and one aged 80 or older). Donors of different ages were randomly distributed across sequencing lanes to avoid experimental bias. The study measured age-related changes in TCR beta repertoire diversity using deep sequencing normalized with unique cDNA molecular identifiers. The donors were split into four age groups: young (average around 17 years), middle-aged (39), aged (62) and long-lived (approximately 80). The study at large found these results: Conclusive comparison of naive and antigen-experienced compartments was prevented by the profiling of bulk unsorted PBMCs. Compared with the aged group, more naive CD4+ T cells, fewer expanded clones and increased TCR diversity were shown by the long-lived group, suggesting age selection. Estimates of total diversity based on one million sequenced T cells were considered lower bounds and underestimates. Observed TCR beta diversity correlated strongly with the percentage of naive T cells measured by flow cytometry. Because the CMV infection status of the donors was unknown, age-related changes in expanded clonotypes may potentially have been confounded. Observed TCR beta diversity per million T cells fell roughly linearly with age, and a significant reduction was already apparent by age approximately 41.

CDR1 and CDR2 are read off the germline V gene as SGHTS and YDEGEE. The CDR3, from cysteine to phenylalanine, totals 17 residues. The retained sequence is limited to the CDR3, 51 bases, with the frame set at the first base. Germline trimming: 4 bases from V, 5 bases from J; junction bases outside gene matches: 8. Sequencing was carried out using blood. Recombination joined TRBV5-8 with TRBJ2-5, and 16 junction bases match TRBD2. This sequence originates from a human donor in good health. CDR3 sequence: CASSRGTSGGAGETQYF. The nucleotide sequence reads TGTGCCAGCAGCCGAGGGACTAGCGGGGGGGCCGGGGAGACCCAGTACTTC.